These 26 T cell receptor beta chains came from one sample sequenced in a study of blood T cell repertoires in COVID-19 (dated by TCRdb to 2018 to 2021). Libraries were constructed by the immunoSEQ multiplex PCR assay. In TCRdb, the immuneACCESS table is reduced to in-frame sequences with V and J assigned. These tables do not hold every clone; where another copy was compared, an unresolved V gene accounts for under half, and the others remain unexplained. For this sample the table gives approximately 150,000 clones, of which more than 90% were detected only once. About a sixth of the sample belongs to the ten largest clones. Sequenced sample: peripheral blood. Receptors were obtained from a man aged 55-75 years with active or convalescent COVID-19.

The CDR3 region has the DNA TGTGCCAGCAGCTTGGATGCGGAGATCTACGAGCAGTACTTC. Encoded protein: CASSLDAEIYEQYF. The chain links TRBV5-6 to TRBJ2-7; D gene uncertain. The CDR3 extends over 14 amino acids. V was cut by 0 bases and J by 3 bases, with 10 bases left in between. The germline V gene encodes CDR1 SGHDT and CDR2 YYEEEE. Full variable domain (missing parts from reference TRBV5-6 and TRBJ2-7): DAGVTQSPTHLIKTRGQQVTLRCSPKSGHDTVSWYQQALGQGPQFIFQYYEEEERQRGNFPDRFSGHQFPNYSSELNVNALLLGDSALYLCASSLDAEIYEQYFGPGTRLTVT.

V and J are TRBV12-5 and TRBJ1-6; 8 nucleotides align to TRBD1. CDR3 length: 16 amino acids. V shed 5 bases, J shed 0 bases, and the junction held 3 bases outside the gene matches. The germline V gene has CDR1 LGHNT and CDR2 FRNRAP. The CDR3 spells CASGPGGGSYNSPLHF. The CDR3 nucleotides read TGTGCTAGTGGTCCAGGGGGCGGCTCCTATAATTCACCCCTCCACTTT.

The genes are TRBV10-3 and TRBJ1-4; weak D call: TRBD1 (6 bases). CDR3 size: 13 residues. Germline V gene sequence: CDR1 ENHRY, CDR2 SYGVKD. Trimming pared 9 bases from V and 6 bases from J, leaving 14 bases between. This CDR3 is CAMRGARDEKLFF. In nucleotides, the CDR3 is TGTGCCATGCGGGGGGCGCGGGATGAAAAACTGTTTTTT.

This chain links TRBV6-5 with TRBJ2-7; 13 bases agree with TRBD2. This CDR3 region has 15 residues. After removal of 5 bases from V and 9 bases from J, the junction contained 10 bases not matched to a gene. Per the germline V gene, CDR1 is MNHEY and CDR2 is SVGAGI. Here the CDR3 reads CASSPPGTSGKGQYF. The DNA for the CDR3 is TGTGCCAGCAGTCCCCCGGGGACTAGCGGGAAGGGGCAGTACTTC.

The CDR3 region has the DNA TGTGCCAGCAGTGAAGGACCTAGGACTTTCTTT. Its translation: CASSEGPRTFF. The chain couples TRBV2 to TRBJ1-1; the D is unclear. Deletions cut 1 base from V and 12 bases from J, with 9 bases between. This CDR3 has 11 amino acids. Germline CDR1 and CDR2: SNHLY and FYNNEI. The variable domain in full, with the rest retrieved from reference TRBV2 and TRBJ1-1, is EPEVTQTPSHQVTQMGQEVILRCVPISNHLYFYWYRQILGQKVEFLVSFYNNEISEKSEIFDDQFSVERPDGSNFTLKIRSTKLEDSAMYFCASSEGPRTFFGQGTRLTVV.

This chain uses TRBV5-1 with TRBJ1-3, with D unclear. Germline V gene data show CDR1 as SGHRS and CDR2 as YFSETQ. This CDR3 contains 17 residues. Trimming stripped 0 bases from V and 0 bases from J, with 13 bases between. The CDR3 sequence: CASSLASGSLSGNTIYF. CDR3 bases: TGCGCCAGCAGCTTGGCGTCGGGGTCCCTCTCTGGAAACACCATATATTTT.

The rearrangement uses TRBV30 and TRBJ2-7; 10 bases align to TRBD1. There are 15 residues in the CDR3. The germline CDR1 and CDR2 sequences are GTSNPN and SVGIG (reference sequence). The ends lost 2 bases at V and 3 bases at J; junction bases unmatched: 7. The CDR3 DNA is TGTGCCTGGAGTAGAACGGACAGGGGGAACTACGAGCAGTACTTC. Its protein is CAWSRTDRGNYEQYF.

V gene TRBV27 combines with J gene TRBJ2-5; 10 nucleotides match TRBD1. CDR3 length: 15 amino acids. The V gene end was trimmed by 5 bases and the J gene end by 6 bases; junction bases not matched to a gene: 9. CDR1 is MNHEY and CDR2 is SMNVEV in the germline V gene (reference sequence). As DNA, the CDR3 is TGTGCCAGCAGTCCACAAGGGACAGGGGCGAAGACCCAGTACTTC. Its protein is CASSPQGTGAKTQYF.

The rearrangement uses TRBV28 and TRBJ2-1; no clear D. The CDR3 has 15 residues. Deletions cut 1 base from V and 4 bases from J, with 11 bases between. Germline V gives CDR1 MDHEN, CDR2 SYDVKM. The CDR3 coding sequence is TGTGCCAGCAGTTTATCTCGTGACACTTACAATGAGCAGTTCTTC. The encoded protein is CASSLSRDTYNEQFF.

This rearrangement joins TRBV4-1 to TRBJ1-5, with a weak D call TRBD1 (6 bases). Trimming left V 4 bases short and J 4 bases short, with 23 bases between. There are 18 residues in the CDR3. The germline gives CDR1 MGHRA, CDR2 YSYEKL. Here the CDR3 DNA reads TGCGCCAGCAGCCTACAGGACCGGGACACCCTTGGGAATCAGCCCCAGCATTTT. Amino acids: CASSLQDRDTLGNQPQHF.

The genes are TRBV6-5 and TRBJ1-3; possibly TRBD1 for D (5 bases). Germline V CDR1 and CDR2: MNHEY, SVGAGI. V lost 0 bases and J lost 7, with 13 bases in between. CDR3 size: 15 residues. In DNA form, the CDR3 reads TGTGCCAGCAGTTACTCGGACCAGGGCCGGAACACCATATATTTT. This codes for CASSYSDQGRNTIYF.

There are a few counts of this clone. The chain uses TRBV12-3 or TRBV12-4 and TRBJ1-2; D is possibly TRBD1 (6 bases). The V end was cut by 3 bases, the J end by 2 bases, with 7 bases between. The CDR3 is made up of 13 amino acids. CDR3 nucleotides: TGTGCCAGCAGTTTGGACAGAAACTATGGCTACACCTTC. The encoded protein is CASSLDRNYGYTF.

CDR3 loop: CASSLRIGLAGDDEQFF. In DNA, the CDR3 is TGTGCCAGCAGCTTAAGAATAGGACTAGCGGGAGACGATGAGCAGTTCTTC. The chain combines TRBV7-9 with TRBJ2-1; the match to TRBD2 covers 13 bases. The CDR3 extends over 17 amino acids. J lost 8 bases, V lost 2 bases, and 9 bases had no gene match. Germline V CDR1 and CDR2: SEHNR, FQNEAQ (reference sequence).

The rearrangement links TRBV20-1 to TRBJ2-5, with 11 bases matching TRBD1. Germline values: CDR1 DFQATT, CDR2 SNEGSKA (reference sequence). The V and J ends lost 3 bases and 5 bases, in that order; junction bases with no gene match: 11. The CDR3 contains 16 residues. CDR3 loop: CSASLLRTGGRETQYF. CDR3 coding DNA: TGCAGTGCTAGTCTTTTGCGGACAGGGGGCCGGGAGACCCAGTACTTC.

The rearrangement joins TRBV6-5 to TRBJ1-5; 8 nucleotides agree with TRBD1. This CDR3 is built from 14 residues. The J segment lost 1 base and the V segment lost 10 bases, leaving 6 bases of the junction unmatched. From germline, CDR1 is MNHEY and CDR2 SVGAGI. The CDR3 DNA reads TGTGCCACCCCGGACAGGGACAGCAATCAGCCCCAGCATTTT. Its protein is CATPDRDSNQPQHF.

This clone appeared a few times. The rearrangement joins TRBV5-6 to TRBJ1-6; D is ambiguous. V shed 2 bases and J shed 8 bases, with 14 bases lying between them. Germline loops: CDR1 SGHDT, CDR2 YYEEEE. The CDR3 sequence is 15 residues long. The CDR3 DNA follows: TGTGCCAGCAGCTTACCTGACGCGGTTCATTCACCCCTCCACTTT. Its protein is CASSLPDAVHSPLHF.

J is TRBJ1-2 and V is TRBV11-2, with D tentatively TRBD1 (6 bases). Germline lookup yields CDR1 SGHAT and CDR2 FQNNGV. Trimming took off 0 bases at V and 0 bases at J, with 8 bases between the two ends. The CDR3 sequence is 15 residues long. The CDR3 bases are TGTGCCAGCAGCTTAGATCCAGGGGCTAACTATGGCTACACCTTC. Translation gives CASSLDPGANYGYTF.

V and J are TRBV12-5 and TRBJ2-2, with TRBD2 as a possible D gene (6 bases). Between the trimmed V and J ends, which lost 1 base and 1 base, there was a span of 13 bases. CDR1 is LGHNT and CDR2 is FRNRAP in the germline V gene. This CDR3 is built from 17 residues. The CDR3 DNA reads as TGTGCTAGTGGTTTGGGCAGTACGGGACTGAACACCGGGGAGCTGTTTTTT. It yields the protein CASGLGSTGLNTGELFF.

The V call is TRBV10-3, the J call TRBJ2-2; a weak D match, TRBD1 (6 bases). Germline V gene data show CDR1 as ENHRY and CDR2 as SYGVKD. The CDR3 extends over 14 amino acids. Trimming left V 4 bases short and J 2 bases short, with 8 bases between. The CDR3 here is CAISGTANTGELFF. The CDR3 nucleotides read TGTGCCATCAGTGGGACAGCAAACACCGGGGAGCTGTTTTTT.

This clone was detected once. CDR3 amino acids: CASHERERANEQFF. The CDR3 region has the DNA TGCGCCAGTCATGAGCGGGAACGTGCCAATGAGCAGTTCTTC. This chain joins TRBV5-1 and TRBJ2-1, with 7 bases matching TRBD2. With 8 bases clipped from V and 6 bases from J, the junction kept 11 bases outside the gene matches. The CDR3 covers 14 residues. Germline CDR1 SGHRS, CDR2 YFSETQ.

The V and J genes are TRBV19 and TRBJ1-3; D is ambiguous. The CDR3 has 13 residues. Germline V gene sequence: CDR1 LNHDA, CDR2 SQIVND (reference sequence). V shed 6 bases and J shed 2 bases, with 8 bases lying between them. The CDR3 region is CASSSRAGNTIYF. The CDR3, as DNA: TGTGCCAGTAGCTCGAGGGCTGGAAACACCATATATTTT.

The chain links TRBV4-1 to TRBJ2-3, with 10 bases identical to TRBD2. The germline gives CDR1 MGHRA, CDR2 YSYEKL. The CDR3 is made up of 17 amino acids. V lost 1 base and J lost 0; bases outside the gene matches: 4. This chain's CDR3 is CASSQALAGASTDTQYF. The CDR3 bases are TGCGCCAGCAGCCAAGCTCTAGCGGGGGCTAGCACAGATACGCAGTATTTT.

The gene calls are TRBV5-1 and TRBJ2-1; TRBD2 matches at 9 bases. The V segment lost 0 bases and the J segment 5 bases; nucleotides outside the gene matches: 3. This CDR3 region has 15 residues. The germline V gene has CDR1 SGHRS and CDR2 YFSETQ. The CDR3 DNA follows: TGCGCCAGCAGCTTGGTGGGACTAGCCAACAATGAGCAGTTCTTC. It specifies CASSLVGLANNEQFF. Using reference TRBV5-1 and TRBJ2-1 for the parts outside the CDR3, the full variable domain is KAGVTQTPRYLIKTRGQQVTLSCSPISGHRSVSWYQQTPGQGLQFLFEYFSETQRNKGNFPGRFSGRQFSNSRSEMNVSTLELGDSALYLCASSLVGLANNEQFFGPGTRLTVL.

This clone was observed once. The chain links TRBV5-1 to TRBJ2-5; TRBD2 matches at 7 bases. This CDR3 is 15 amino acids long. V gave up 5 bases and J gave up 1 base; unmatched junction bases: 8. Germline values: CDR1 SGHRS, CDR2 YFSETQ. CDR3 bases: TGCGCCAGCAGTTACTTTAGCGGGCCCCAAGAGACCCAGTACTTC. This sequence encodes CASSYFSGPQETQYF.

The V and J genes are TRBV3-1 (or the pseudogene TRBV3-2) and TRBJ1-4; 9 bases are shared with TRBD1. Germline CDR1 and CDR2: LGHDT and YNNKEL (reference sequence). The CDR3 covers 15 residues. V lost 5 bases to trimming and J lost 8 bases; unmatched junction nucleotides: 9. CDR3 DNA: TGTGCCAGCAGCTCATGGACAGGGGTCAGAGAAAAACTGTTTTTT. Translation gives CASSSWTGVREKLFF.

This chain links TRBV10-3 with TRBJ2-3; 10 bases agree with TRBD1. Trimming at V came to 6 bases and at J to 3 bases, leaving 3 bases not matched to a gene. The CDR3 totals 14 residues. Germline assignment: CDR1 ENHRY and CDR2 SYGVKD. The DNA for the CDR3 is TGTGCCATCAGGAGACAGGGGGCAACAGATACGCAGTATTTT. It specifies CAIRRQGATDTQYF.